This T cell receptor beta chain stems from a study of T cell responses to AZD1222 COVID-19 vaccine. A note on this clone: Its antigen is unidentified.

Regarding the study as a whole: Baseline serostatus was positive in only five to seven AZD1222 recipients. Increased Spike-specific TCR breadth and depth were observed after two AZD1222 doses.

The CDR3 runs to 12 residues. Germline assignment: CDR1 LNHDA and CDR2 SQIVND (reference sequence). The ends were cut back, 8 bases at V and 5 bases at J, with 12 bases in the middle. Clones were sequenced by immunoSEQ multiplex PCR, and TCRdb holds only the in-frame ones, with some missing. The sample table includes over 140,000 clones. Sequenced input: peripheral blood. V gene TRBV19 combines with J gene TRBJ1-2; no definite D call. The sequence came from an adult in good health. The DNA of the CDR3 is TGTGCCAGTTTGGGCCAAAGTTATGGCTACACCTTC. It is translated as CASLGQSYGYTF. Full variable domain (remainder filled in from reference TRBV19 and TRBJ1-2): DGGITQSPKYLFRKEGQNVTLSCEQNLNHDAMYWYRQDPGQGLRLIYYSQIVNDFQKGDIAEGYSVSREKKESFPLTVTSAQKNPTAFYLCASLGQSYGYTFGSGTRLTVV.